This TCR beta chain was recovered during a study of blood T cell repertoires in COVID-19. Study summary: Whether acute or convalescent, the COVID-19 samples came from the United States, Italy and Spain. In each case, the material was cDNA or gDNA derived from T cells, B-cell-depleted T cells, or PBMCs.

Per the original methods: Reference gene primers were amplified, and this amplification served to estimate nucleated cell counts. Produced via immunoSEQ multiplex PCR; TCRdb's table is partial and in-frame only. V and J calls and clone size are those listed in that table; D and trimming were worked out from the DNA. The profile shows approximately 170,000 clones, 83% of them singletons. Germline trimming cut 4 bases from V and 4 bases from J; bases unmatched to any gene: 5. Germline values: CDR1 PRHDT, CDR2 FYEKMQ (reference sequence). This CDR3 has 16 amino acids. This TCR came from a woman of 80 years or more with acute or convalescent COVID-19. The rearrangement joins TRBV13 to TRBJ1-5, with TRBD1 matching over 12 bases. Sequenced material: peripheral blood. CDR3 bases: TGTGCCAGCAGCTACGGGACAGGGGGCGGGAATCAGCCCCAGCATTTT. Encoded protein: CASSYGTGGGNQPQHF.